The rows below give T cell receptor beta chains drawn from one sample of a study of blood T cell repertoires in COVID-19. The table came from immunoSEQ multiplex PCR; TCRdb's copy has only in-frame clones and leaves some out. The data hold about 210,000 clones, with 92% observed a single time. Input material: peripheral blood. These TCRs come from a man aged 30 to 39 with acute or convalescent COVID-19. CDR3s include the opening cysteine and the closing phenylalanine or tryptophan. The D gene is left open where the match is weak. Only some rows state a clone size, as once, few, many or a class for expanded clones.

j_call	d_call	v_call	clone_size	cdr3_nt	cdr3_aa
TRBJ1-1	-	TRBV4-1	-	TGCGCCAGCGTAGGGGTAGGGAACACTGAAGCTTTCTTT	CASVGVGNTEAFF
TRBJ2-1	-	TRBV5-4	-	TGTGCCAGCAGTACTCGGACTACAACCTACAATGAGCAGTTCTTC	CASSTRTTTYNEQFF
TRBJ2-1	TRBD2	TRBV5-1	-	TGCGCCAGCAGCTTGGCCAGCGGGAGACTTAATGAGCAGTTCTTC	CASSLASGRLNEQFF
TRBJ2-5	TRBD2	TRBV15	-	TGTGCCACCAGCAGAGGGAATAGCGGGGGGCAAGAGACCCAGTACTTC	CATSRGNSGGQETQYF
TRBJ2-3	TRBD2	TRBV3-1/TRBV3-2	once	TGTGCCAGCAGCCAAGAGAGCGGGAGCGGCACAGATACGCAGTATTTT	CASSQESGSGTDTQYF
TRBJ2-3	-	TRBV5-6	once	TGTGCCAGCAGCTTGTATAGCAGCACAGATACGCAGTATTTT	CASSLYSSTDTQYF
TRBJ1-1	-	TRBV11-2	-	TGTGCCAGCAGCCCACCCCCCCAGGAAGCTTTCTTT	CASSPPPQEAFF
TRBJ1-5	-	TRBV19	-	TGTGCCAGTAGGATAGACAGTTATCAGCCCCAGCATTTT	CASRIDSYQPQHF
TRBJ2-4	TRBD2	TRBV29-1	-	TGCAGCGGCAGGGAGGGGGCCAAAAACATTCAGTACTTC	CSGREGAKNIQYF
TRBJ2-4	TRBD2	TRBV3-1/TRBV3-2	-	TGTGCCAGCAGCCAAGACTGGGGGAGGGGAGGAAAAAACATTCAGTACTTC	CASSQDWGRGGKNIQYF
TRBJ2-3	TRBD2	TRBV5-1	-	TGCGCCAGCACCCAGACTCCGGGGGGGCACGGCACAGATACGCAGTATTTT	CASTQTPGGHGTDTQYF
TRBJ1-1	TRBD1	TRBV6-6	-	TGTGCCAGCAGTCAGGGGGCTGAAGCTTTCTTT	CASSQGAEAFF
TRBJ1-1	TRBD1	TRBV14	-	TGTGCCAGCAGCCAAGCCGGGACAGAGAACACTGAAGCTTTCTTT	CASSQAGTENTEAFF
TRBJ1-5	-	TRBV10-3	-	TGTGCCATCAGGGGGGGTAGCAATCAGCCCCAGCATTTT	CAIRGGSNQPQHF
TRBJ2-7	TRBD1	TRBV24-1	-	TGTGCCACCAGTGGATGGACAGGGGGATCCTACGAGCAGTACTTC	CATSGWTGGSYEQYF
TRBJ2-2	TRBD1	TRBV3-1/TRBV3-2	-	TGTGCCAGCAGCCGGGGGACAGGGGGGACCGGGGAGCTGTTTTTT	CASSRGTGGTGELFF
TRBJ1-5	-	TRBV28	-	TGTGCCAGCAGTTTCGACAGTCTAAGCAATCAGCCCCAGCATTTT	CASSFDSLSNQPQHF
TRBJ2-1	TRBD2	TRBV4-1	few	TGCGCCAGCAGCTATAGCGGGATTGGTAACAATGAGCAGTTCTTC	CASSYSGIGNNEQFF
TRBJ1-5	-	TRBV5-1	once	TGCGCCAGCAGCTTAAACGGGAATCAGCCCCAGCATTTT	CASSLNGNQPQHF
TRBJ2-7	TRBD2	TRBV4-1	-	TGCGCCAGCAGCCAAGATAATGGCGGGGGTTTTCGGGAGCAGTACTTC	CASSQDNGGGFREQYF
TRBJ2-1	-	TRBV14	-	TGTGCCAGCAGCCTGAGAGGGACCTACAATGAGCAGTTCTTC	CASSLRGTYNEQFF
TRBJ2-7	TRBD2	TRBV11-2	-	TGTGCCAGCAGCATCCCCGGGGGGGGATTGCGCGAGCAGTACTTC	CASSIPGGGLREQYF